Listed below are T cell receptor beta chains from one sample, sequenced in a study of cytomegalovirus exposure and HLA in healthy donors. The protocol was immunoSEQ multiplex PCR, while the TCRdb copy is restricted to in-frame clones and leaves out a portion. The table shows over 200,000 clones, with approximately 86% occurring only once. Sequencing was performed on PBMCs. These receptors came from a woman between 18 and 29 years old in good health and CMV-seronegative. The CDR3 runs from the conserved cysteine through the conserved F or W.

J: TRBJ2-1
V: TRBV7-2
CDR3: CASSQRLYEQFF

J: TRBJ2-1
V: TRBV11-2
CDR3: CASSFGRRGSTANEQFF

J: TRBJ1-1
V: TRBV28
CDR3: CATRQGLNTEAFF

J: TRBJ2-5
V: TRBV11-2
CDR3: CASSYRGLRWQETQYF

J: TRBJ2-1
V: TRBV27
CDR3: CASRTTTASGRNEQFF

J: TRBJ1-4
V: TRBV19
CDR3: CASSILRGFGTGGPATNEKLFF

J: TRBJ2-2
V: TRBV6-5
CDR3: CASSYDDRGASGELFF

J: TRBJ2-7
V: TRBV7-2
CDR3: CASSYSRTYEQYF

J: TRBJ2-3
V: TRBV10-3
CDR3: CAIRQYPGQGAGDTQYF

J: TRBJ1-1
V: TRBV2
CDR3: CASSDYGGLMNTEAFF

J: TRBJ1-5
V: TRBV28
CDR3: CASRAPPTQPQHF

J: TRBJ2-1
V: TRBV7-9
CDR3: CASCGSYNEQFF

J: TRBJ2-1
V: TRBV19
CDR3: CASSLAGGLGNEQFF

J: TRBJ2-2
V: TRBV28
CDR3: CASSVRGTNTGELFF

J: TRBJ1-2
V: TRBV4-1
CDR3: CASRRTGSDGYTF

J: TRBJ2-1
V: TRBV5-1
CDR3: CASSVTPGASNEQFF

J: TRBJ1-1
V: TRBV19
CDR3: CASSIGHLSNTEAFF

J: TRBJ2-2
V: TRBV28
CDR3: CASSSYRGRGGELFF

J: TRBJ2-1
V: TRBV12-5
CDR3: CASGLVVSGSSHNEQFF

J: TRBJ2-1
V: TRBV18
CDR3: CASSPPLAGGHSNEQFF

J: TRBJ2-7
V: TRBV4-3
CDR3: CASSRSGATHYEQYF

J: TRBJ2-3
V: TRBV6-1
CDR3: CASRLSLAGADTQYF

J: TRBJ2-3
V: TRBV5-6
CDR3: CASSLGDRGSGTDTQYF

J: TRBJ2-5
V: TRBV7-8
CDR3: CASSFEGQGMETQYF

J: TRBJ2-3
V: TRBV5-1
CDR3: CASSLEGGGLTDTQYF

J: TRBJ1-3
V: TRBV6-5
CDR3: CASSYSGAGNTIYF

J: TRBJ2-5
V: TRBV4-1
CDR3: CASSRSGGSQETQYF

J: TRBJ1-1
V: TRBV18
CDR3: CASSPLRGDQVTEAFF

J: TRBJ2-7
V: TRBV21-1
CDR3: CASSKEDSGVKGEQYF

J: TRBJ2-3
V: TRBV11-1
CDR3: CASSLLLSTDTQYF

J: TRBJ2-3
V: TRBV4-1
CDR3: CASSPSGLGTDTQYF

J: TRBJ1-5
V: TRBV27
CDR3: CASSRQGMSNQPQHF

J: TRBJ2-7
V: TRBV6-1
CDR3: CASSNRGLSYEQYF

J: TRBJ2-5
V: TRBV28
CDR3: CASSALRLRERMTQYF

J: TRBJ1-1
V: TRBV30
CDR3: CAWSSDRDTEAFF

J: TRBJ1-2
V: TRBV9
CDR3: CASSVEGLYGYTF

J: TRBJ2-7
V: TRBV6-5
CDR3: CASSLNGGSLYEQYF

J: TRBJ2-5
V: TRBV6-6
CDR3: CASRTPGQGIAETQYF

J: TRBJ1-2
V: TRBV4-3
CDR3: CASSQDLSGSALFGGYTF

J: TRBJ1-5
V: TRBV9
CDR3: CASRQGPEYINQPQHF

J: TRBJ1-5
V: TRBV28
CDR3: CASSFEGGGNQPQHF

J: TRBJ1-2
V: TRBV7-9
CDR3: CASSPPDSDSYGYTF

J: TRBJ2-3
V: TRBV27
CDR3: CASSRKSLTDTQYF

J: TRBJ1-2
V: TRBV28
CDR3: CASSLGTGGGYGYTF

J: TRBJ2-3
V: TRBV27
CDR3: CASSSQVPAGVSTTDTQYF

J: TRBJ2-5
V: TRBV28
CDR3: CASSFLPGLAEVGETQYF

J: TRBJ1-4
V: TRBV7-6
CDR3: CASSLAAGEGGEKLFF

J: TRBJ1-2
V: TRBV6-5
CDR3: CASSYSGNYGYTF

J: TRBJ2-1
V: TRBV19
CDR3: CASSRSGPEQFF